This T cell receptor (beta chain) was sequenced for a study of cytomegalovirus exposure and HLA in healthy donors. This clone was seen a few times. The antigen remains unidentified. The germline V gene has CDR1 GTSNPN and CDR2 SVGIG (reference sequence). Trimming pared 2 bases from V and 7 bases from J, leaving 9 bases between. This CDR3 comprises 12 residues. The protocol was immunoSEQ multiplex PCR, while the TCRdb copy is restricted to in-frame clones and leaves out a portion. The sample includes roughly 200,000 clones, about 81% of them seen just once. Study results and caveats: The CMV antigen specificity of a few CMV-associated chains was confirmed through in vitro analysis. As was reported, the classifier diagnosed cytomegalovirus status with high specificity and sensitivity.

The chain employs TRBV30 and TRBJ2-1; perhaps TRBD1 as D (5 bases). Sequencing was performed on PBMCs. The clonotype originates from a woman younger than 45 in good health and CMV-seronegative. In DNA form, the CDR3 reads TGTGCCTGGAGTAGTCAGGGAAATGAGCAGTTCTTC. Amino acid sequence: CAWSSQGNEQFF.